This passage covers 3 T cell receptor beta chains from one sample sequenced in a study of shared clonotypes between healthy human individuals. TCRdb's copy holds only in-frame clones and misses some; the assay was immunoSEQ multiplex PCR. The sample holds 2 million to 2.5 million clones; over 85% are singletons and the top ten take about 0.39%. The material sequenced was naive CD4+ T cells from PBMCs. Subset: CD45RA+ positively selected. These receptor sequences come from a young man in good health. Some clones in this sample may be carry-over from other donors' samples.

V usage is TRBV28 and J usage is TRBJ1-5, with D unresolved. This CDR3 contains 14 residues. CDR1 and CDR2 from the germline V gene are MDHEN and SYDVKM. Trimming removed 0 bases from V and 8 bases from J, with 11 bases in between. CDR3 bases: TGTGCCAGCAGTTTATGGGAAACTAATAAGCCCCAGCATTTT. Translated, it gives CASSLWETNKPQHF.

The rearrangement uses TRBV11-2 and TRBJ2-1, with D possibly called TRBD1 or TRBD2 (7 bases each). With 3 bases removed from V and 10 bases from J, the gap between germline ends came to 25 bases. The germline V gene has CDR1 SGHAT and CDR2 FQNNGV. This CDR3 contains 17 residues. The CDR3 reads CASSLTGWGGIQWEQFF. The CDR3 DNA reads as TGTGCCAGCAGCTTGACAGGGTGGGGGGGTATACAATGGGAGCAGTTCTTC.

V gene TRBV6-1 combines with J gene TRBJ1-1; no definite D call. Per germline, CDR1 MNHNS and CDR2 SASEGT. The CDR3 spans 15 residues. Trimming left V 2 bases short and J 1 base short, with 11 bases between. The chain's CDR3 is CASSEYQLANTEAFF. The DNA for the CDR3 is TGTGCCAGCAGTGAATACCAGCTAGCGAACACTGAAGCTTTCTTT.